This TCR beta chain stems from a study of T cell changes during pregnancy in multiple sclerosis. Libraries were prepared by immunoSEQ multiplex PCR; TCRdb keeps only in-frame clonotypes and omits some of them. The sample has about 39,000 clones, less than 95% seen once. This CDR3 spans 14 amino acids. Trimming pared 0 bases from V and 9 bases from J, leaving 12 bases between. Germline V gene sequence: CDR1 GTSNPN, CDR2 SVGIG (reference sequence). The TCR comes from a female donor with multiple sclerosis, enrolled in a pregnancy study. The chain links TRBV30 to TRBJ1-6, with D hard to call. Here the sequenced sample was peripheral blood, taken in the third trimester of pregnancy. Written as DNA, the CDR3 is TGTGCCTGGAGTGTTCCAGCGACGAGTTCACCCCTCCACTTT. Residues: CAWSVPATSSPLHF.